This T cell receptor beta chain was sequenced in a study of T cell responses to AZD1222 COVID-19 vaccine (dated by TCRdb to 2020 to 2023). General notes on the study: A total of approximately 250 trial participants underwent TCR sequencing, of whom 200 to 220 had received two doses of AZD1222 and around 25 had received two doses of the MenACWY control vaccine. Trial participants were enrolled into age subgroups of 18-55, 56-69 and 70-plus years, which contained roughly 150, 30 and 60 TCR-sequenced participants, respectively. The paper as a whole reports these results and caveats: Conclusions about previously exposed vaccinees are limited, since just six AZD1222 recipients were seropositive for SARS-CoV-2 at baseline. Participants were mostly white British, with more females than males. The authors suggested clonal diversity may have been underestimated. In the small 56-69-year group, the increase in depth fell short of significance, most likely because of low power. Because no day 14 peak-response samples were available, the repertoires could be characterized only after the peak T cell response. A significant rise in spike-specific TCR breadth and depth was observed after two AZD1222 doses relative to day 0 and relative to MenACWY recipients. Reportedly, close to half of the unique spike-specific TCRs recognized epitopes lying outside the regions that are mutated in the B.1.351 and B.1.1.7 variants. The vaccine-associated CD4 TCRs covered the entire spike protein, and the dominant responses fell in regions 160-218 and 743-854.

The time point label for this specimen denotes: about 28 days (+/-7) after the second vaccine dose. AZD1222 recipients with second doses at about 4 weeks or about 12 weeks were pooled, because spike-specific TCR depth and breadth did not differ between schedules. Vaccinee samples came from UK trials COV001 and COV002, including a single-blind randomized controlled phase 2/3 trial of AZD1222 (ChAdOx1 nCoV-19) in healthy adults. For TCRbeta chain sequencing, PBMC samples were collected from trial participants at day 0 and at day 28 after the second dose. A word on this clone: The antigen it binds to is not known. The record has no base qualities; no much larger clone is one base away.

The CDR3 regions of human TCRbeta chains were analyzed by immunosequencing. On the authors' methods: TCRs in the repertoires were compared against a reference library of SARS-CoV-2-specific TCRs that had been generated with the MIRA antigen-specificity platform. Breadth was defined as the fraction of unique TCRs that were SARS-CoV-2-associated, and depth was defined as the fraction of total T cells that were SARS-CoV-2-associated. Using the MIRA data, each spike-specific TCR was mapped to the spike region that the TCR reacts to and placed in a CD4 or CD8 class. Log10-transformed breadth and depth values were compared by one-way ANOVA with Sidak's multiple comparisons tests. The table comes from immuneACCESS by way of TCRdb, which keeps in-frame sequences with V and J called. Part of the clones is missing from these tables; in studies checked, under half for an unresolved V gene and the rest for unknown reasons. That table is the source of V, J and clone size, and D and trimming were worked out from the DNA. For this sample there are fewer than 90,000 clones; about 86% appear just once. The ten largest clones represent 5.6% of the sample.

The CDR3 spans 14 residues, from the cysteine through the phenylalanine. The entry retains the CDR3 DNA only, 42 bases that are in frame from base 1. CDR1 and CDR2 are drawn from the germline V gene (reference sequence): MNHEY, SMNVEV. V is cut by 2 bases and J by 4 bases, and the space between the germline ends is 11 bases. The starting material was peripheral blood, obtained 28 days after the second AZD1222 dose. This chain joins TRBV27 to TRBJ1-1, with the D gene uncertain. The receptor was derived from an adult who received the AZD1222 COVID-19 vaccine. The DNA reads as follows: TGTGCCAGCAGTTTAAGGGCAGGACCCACTGAAGCTTTCTTT. This codes for CASSLRAGPTEAFF.